The T cell receptor beta chain under discussion was sequenced for a study of beta chain features in type 1 diabetes. Study results and limitations: When Type 1 diabetes patients were examined, their TCRB CDR3s proved moderately but significantly shorter in all four CD4+ subsets.

Points on this clone: Its target is not known.

This CDR3 has 12 residues. Between the trimmed V and J ends, which lost 5 bases and 5 bases, there was a span of 12 bases. The V gene's germline CDR1 is SQVTM and CDR2 ANQGSEA. What was sequenced were expressed TCRB transcripts, since all of the isolated RNA had been reverse transcribed. Here immunoSEQ multiplex PCR was the method, and the copy in TCRdb shows in-frame clones only, minus some. The sample yields around 340,000 clones, approximately 10% seen once. Material: central memory CD4+ T cells from blood. The clonotype was recovered from a man aged 25-45 years with type 1 diabetes. V usage is TRBV29-1 and J usage is TRBJ1-1; tentative D call: TRBD1 (5 bases). The CDR3 loop reads CSVRGGRTEAFF. The DNA of the CDR3 is TGCAGCGTTCGGGGGGGGAGAACTGAAGCTTTCTTT.